These 12 T cell receptor beta chains were all obtained from the same sample, sequenced in a study of cytomegalovirus exposure and HLA in healthy donors. 60 Vbeta and 13 Jbeta primers were used in PCR. The table came from immunoSEQ multiplex PCR; TCRdb's copy has only in-frame clones and leaves some out. The sample carries roughly 120,000 clones, about 80% recorded once. The specimen sequenced was PBMCs. These TCRs come from a man aged 30-40 years in good health and CMV-seronegative.

The CDR3 DNA is TGTGCCAGCAGTGAGTTTCTTGAGGACACTGAAGCTTTCTTT. It codes for CASSEFLEDTEAFF. The chain carries TRBV2 and TRBJ1-1; D is undetermined. CDR1 SNHLY and CDR2 FYNNEI come from the germline V gene. The CDR3 consists of 14 residues. The V end was cut by 3 bases, the J end by 3 bases, with 11 bases between. The variable domain in full, with the rest retrieved from reference TRBV2 and TRBJ1-1, is EPEVTQTPSHQVTQMGQEVILRCVPISNHLYFYWYRQILGQKVEFLVSFYNNEISEKSEIFDDQFSVERPDGSNFTLKIRSTKLEDSAMYFCASSEFLEDTEAFFGQGTRLTVV.

The sample holds one count of this clone. V gene TRBV7-9 combines with J gene TRBJ1-2; 7 positions agree with TRBD1. After removal of 4 bases from V and 3 bases from J, the junction contained 5 bases not matched to a gene. The CDR3 is 14 amino acids. CDR1 SEHNR and CDR2 FQNEAQ come from the germline V gene (reference sequence). The chain's CDR3 is CASSSQGLYYGYTF. DNA for the CDR3: TGTGCCAGCAGCTCACAGGGGCTTTACTATGGCTACACCTTC.

This clone was recorded only once. The chain joins TRBV6-5 to TRBJ2-1, with D perhaps TRBD2 (6 bases). The CDR3 consists of 15 residues. CDR1 and CDR2 (germline): MNHEY, SVGAGI. V gave up 9 bases and J gave up 1 base, with 16 bases separating them. CDR3 DNA sequence: TGTGCCAGTGGATTCCGGGAGATGTCCTACAATGAGCAGTTCTTC. Translated, it gives CASGFREMSYNEQFF.

The chain links TRBV9 to TRBJ2-7; TRBD2 is a possible D gene (6 bases). V was clipped by 3 bases and J by 1 base, with 11 bases between them. The CDR3 extends over 14 amino acids. Germline lookup yields CDR1 SGDLS and CDR2 YYNGEE. CDR3 protein: CASSARAGSYEQYF. The CDR3 DNA reads TGTGCCAGCAGCGCGAGAGCGGGTTCCTACGAGCAGTACTTC.

J is TRBJ2-1 and V is TRBV5-6, with TRBD1 identical over 10 bases. Per the germline V gene, CDR1 is SGHDT and CDR2 is YYEEEE. After removal of 4 bases from V and 7 bases from J, the junction contained 11 bases not matched to a gene. There are 16 residues in the CDR3. Here the CDR3 reads CASSPQTGGAANEQFF. The CDR3 region has the DNA TGTGCCAGCAGCCCGCAGACAGGGGGCGCGGCGAATGAGCAGTTCTTC.

This clone was picked up one time. This sequence joins TRBV28 and TRBJ2-6; possibly TRBD1 for D (5 bases). The CDR3 runs 16 residues. Germline CDR1 is MDHEN and CDR2 is SYDVKM. Deletions cut 3 bases from V and 2 bases from J, with 11 bases between. For the CDR3, the DNA is TGTGCCAGCAGTTTTGACCCCAGGGCTGGGGCCAACGTCCTGACTTTC. It specifies CASSFDPRAGANVLTF. Full variable domain (missing parts from reference TRBV28 and TRBJ2-6): DVKVTQSSRYLVKRTGEKVFLECVQDMDHENMFWYRQDPGLGLRLIYFSYDVKMKEKGDIPEGYSVSREKKERFSLILESASTNQTSMYLCASSFDPRAGANVLTFGAGSRLTVL.

Only one count was recorded for this clone. The chain links TRBV5-5 to TRBJ2-5, with a possible D match to TRBD2 (6 bases). The CDR3 has 14 amino acids. Trimming took 1 base from V and 2 from J, leaving 9 bases between them. CDR1 is SGHKS, CDR2 YYEKEE, per germline (reference sequence). CDR3 region: CASSLPGVQETQYF. The CDR3 DNA sequence: TGTGCCAGCAGCTTGCCGGGAGTTCAAGAGACCCAGTACTTC.

This rearrangement joins TRBV5-4 to TRBJ2-1; 11 bases agree with TRBD2. CDR1 and CDR2 (germline): SGHNT, YYREEE (reference sequence). V was clipped by 4 bases and J by 6 bases; unmatched bases: 15. This CDR3 is built from 18 residues. The CDR3 DNA sequence: TGTGCCAGCAGCACCAGTGCCGGGACTAGCGGTTCGGCCAATGAGCAGTTCTTC. Protein: CASSTSAGTSGSANEQFF.

In its sample, this clone was seen a few times. V gene TRBV23-1 combines with J gene TRBJ1-6; TRBD1 is a possible D gene (6 bases). TRBV23-1 is an ORF, with its function uncertain. This CDR3 is 12 amino acids long. The V end lost 6 bases, the J end lost 10 bases, and 10 bases lay between the germline ends. CDR3 loop: CASSRGASPLHF. CDR3 in DNA: TGCGCCAGCAGCCGGGGGGCCTCACCCCTCCACTTT.

This clone appeared once. V and J are TRBV19 and TRBJ2-7, with a tentative D call TRBD1 (6 bases). Germline CDR1 reads LNHDA; CDR2 reads SQIVND (reference sequence). Trimming left V 8 bases short and J 6 bases short, with 23 bases between. CDR3 length equals 15 residues. In DNA form, the CDR3 reads TGTGCCAGTGGAAAACAGGGTGCGAGTCGGGGCGAGCAGTACTTC. Translated, it gives CASGKQGASRGEQYF.

This clone has just one count. V usage is TRBV7-9 and J usage is TRBJ2-2; TRBD1 aligns across 11 bases. CDR1 is SEHNR, CDR2 FQNEAQ, per germline (reference sequence). This CDR3 region has 14 residues. V lost 4 bases to trimming and J lost 7 bases; unmatched junction nucleotides: 2. DNA for the CDR3: TGTGCCAGCAGCTCGGGACAGGGGGACGGGGAGCTGTTTTTT. Encoded protein: CASSSGQGDGELFF. Together with reference TRBV7-9 and TRBJ2-2, the CDR3 gives the full variable domain: DTGVSQNPRHKITKRGQNVTFRCDPISEHNRLYWYRQTLGQGPEFLTYFQNEAQLEKSRLLSDRFSAERPKGSFSTLEIQRTEQGDSAMYLCASSSGQGDGELFFGEGSRLTVL.

V gene TRBV11-2 combines with J gene TRBJ2-5; 10 bases match TRBD1. Germline V lookup: CDR1 SGHAT, CDR2 FQNNGV. This CDR3 is 15 amino acids long. Unmatched junction bases numbered 8, after V lost 5 bases and J lost 5 bases. The CDR3 DNA sequence: TGTGCCAGCAGCACTCACCGGACAGGGGGGGAGACCCAGTACTTC. Its protein is CASSTHRTGGETQYF.